A selection of T cell receptor beta chains follows, all from one sample in a study of OX40 agonist ivuxolimab in advanced cancers. Assay: immunoSEQ multiplex PCR; the TCRdb copy retains only in-frame clones and omits some. The table records roughly 40,000 clones, around nine tenths of them present only once. The sample in question was CD4+ or CD8+ T cells sorted from blood, obtained in a trial of the OX40 agonist ivuxolimab. The receptors stem from an adult with an advanced solid tumor such as melanoma, head and neck, liver or kidney cancer. Each CDR3 is given with its conserved first and last residue. A D gene is named only where the DNA matches it firmly. Not all rows give a size; the values are once, few, many and, for expanded clones, a class.

>TRBJ2-1|TRBV6-5|NA|TRBD1
TGTGCCAGCAGGCGGACAGGGAGCTCCTACAATGAGCAGTTCTTC
CASRRTGSSYNEQFF
>TRBJ1-1|TRBV19|NA|TRBD1
TGTGCCAGTATTAGACAGGGGGCCACTGAAGCTTTCTTT
CASIRQGATEAFF
>TRBJ2-2|TRBV7-9|NA|NA
TGTGCCAGCAGCTTAGGTTCGGGGCTTACCGGGGAGCTGTTTTTT
CASSLGSGLTGELFF
>TRBJ2-7|TRBV13|NA|NA
TGTGCCAGCCTCGGGTCAGACTCCTACGAGCAGTACTTC
CASLGSDSYEQYF
>TRBJ1-5|TRBV15|NA|NA
TGTGCCACCAGCAGAGGACATAGGGATAGGCAGCCCCAGCATTTT
CATSRGHRDRQPQHF
>TRBJ2-1|TRBV5-1|NA|TRBD2
TGCGCCAGCAGCGTAGCGGGAGGTATGCTTAAGAATGAGCAGTTCTTC
CASSVAGGMLKNEQFF
>TRBJ2-3|TRBV9|NA|NA
TGTGCCAGCAGCGTAGGTGGGGGGATTAGCACAGATACGCAGTATTTT
CASSVGGGISTDTQYF
>TRBJ2-7|TRBV18|NA|NA
TGTGCCAGCTCACCAGTGTCCGACAGCTCCTACGAGCAGTACTTC
CASSPVSDSSYEQYF
>TRBJ1-4|TRBV4-1|once|NA
TGCGCCAGCAGCCAAGGGACAGCGGGACCTAATGAAAAACTGTTTTTT
CASSQGTAGPNEKLFF
>TRBJ2-2|TRBV19|NA|TRBD2
TGTGCCACGAACCCTGGACTAGCCAACACCGGGGAGCTGTTTTTT
CATNPGLANTGELFF
>TRBJ1-1|TRBV9|NA|NA
TGTGCCAGCAGCGTAGACGGAAGGGGATACACTGAAGCTTTCTTT
CASSVDGRGYTEAFF
>TRBJ2-3|TRBV28|NA|NA
TGTGCCACACGAAGGACAGATACGCAGTATTTT
CATRRTDTQYF
>TRBJ2-2|TRBV2|NA|TRBD1
TGTGCCAGCAGTGAGGACGACAGGGGATCCGGGGAGCTGTTTTTT
CASSEDDRGSGELFF
>TRBJ1-4|TRBV9|NA|TRBD1
TGTGCCAGCAGCGTGTCCGGGACAGGGAGTGAAAAACTGTTTTTT
CASSVSGTGSEKLFF
>TRBJ1-5|TRBV19|NA|NA
TGTGCCAGTAAGTGGCGGGAGAACAATCAGCCCCAGCATTTT
CASKWRENNQPQHF
>TRBJ1-3|TRBV5-1|NA|NA
TGCGCCAGCAAATATGGAAACACCATATATTTT
CASKYGNTIYF
>TRBJ1-2|TRBV10-3|once|NA
TGTGCCATCAGGAGACAGGAGGTGTTTGATGGCTACACCTTC
CAIRRQEVFDGYTF
>TRBJ1-2|TRBV28|NA|NA
TGTGCCAGCCGACAGCAGGGTGGCTACACCTTC
CASRQQGGYTF
>TRBJ2-1|TRBV5-1|NA|TRBD2
TGCGCCAGCAGCTTCGGGGGAGGGATTGAGAATGAGCAGTTCTTC
CASSFGGGIENEQFF
>TRBJ2-7|TRBV19|NA|NA
TGTGCCAGTAGTACCTCGAGGGCCTACGAGCAGTACTTC
CASSTSRAYEQYF
>TRBJ1-1|TRBV5-5|NA|NA
TGTGCCAGCAGTTCTACTCCCGGGACTAACACTGAAGCTTTCTTT
CASSSTPGTNTEAFF
>TRBJ1-6|TRBV4-1|NA|NA
TGCGCCAGCAGCCACCCCGGGAGAAGAGATTCACCCCTCCACTTT
CASSHPGRRDSPLHF
>TRBJ1-6|TRBV15|NA|NA
TGTGCCACCAGCAGACCACAGGGCTCCTATAATTCACCCCTCCACTTT
CATSRPQGSYNSPLHF
>TRBJ2-3|TRBV27|once|TRBD1
TGTGCCAGCAGAAGACAGGGGGCGAATACGCAGTATTTT
CASRRQGANTQYF
>TRBJ1-1|TRBV6-5|NA|NA
TGTGCCAGCAGTGCTGGTCCTTACAACACTGAAGCTTTCTTT
CASSAGPYNTEAFF
>TRBJ2-5|TRBV18|once|NA
TGTGCCAGCTCACCGAGGGTGGCGGAAGGAGAGACCCAGTACTTC
CASSPRVAEGETQYF
>TRBJ2-7|TRBV11-2|NA|NA
TGTGCCAGCGGCCTCAGGAGGGAGAAGCAGTACTTC
CASGLRREKQYF
>TRBJ2-1|TRBV18|NA|NA
TGTGCCAGCTCACCACCATCTCGACGGACCTCCTACAATGAGCAGTTCTTC
CASSPPSRRTSYNEQFF
>TRBJ2-1|TRBV10-3|NA|TRBD2
TGTGCCATCGCTCCTAGCGGATACAATGAGCAGTTCTTC
CAIAPSGYNEQFF
>TRBJ1-1|TRBV10-3|few|NA
TGTGCCATCGGATCCAAGGGGAACACTGAAGCTTTCTTT
CAIGSKGNTEAFF